This T cell receptor (beta chain) was obtained from a study of blood T cell repertoires in COVID-19. Study context: Collection of acute and convalescent COVID-19 samples took place in the United States, Italy and Spain.

Enrollees, about 18 to 95 years old, lived in around 23 US areas. Allocation to cohorts depended on clinical history reported by the participants. Some clones are missing from TCRdb's copy, which holds only in-frame ones; the method was immunoSEQ multiplex PCR. The sample shows fewer than 250,000 clones, 87% of them seen only once. The CDR3 runs to 14 residues. The V gene's germline CDR1 is MGHRA and CDR2 YSYEKL. V lost 0 bases, J lost 5 bases, and 3 bases stayed unmatched. The origin of this receptor is a woman aged 25-40 years with acute COVID-19. The rearrangement links TRBV4-1 to TRBJ1-1; 7 positions agree with TRBD1. Sequences were obtained from PBMCs or T cells enriched from blood (not recorded which). CDR3 sequence: CASSQERQGTEAFF. The CDR3 region has the DNA TGCGCCAGCAGCCAAGAACGACAGGGAACTGAAGCTTTCTTT.